This TCR beta chain is from a study of radiation and T cells in renal cell carcinoma. Time point meaning: baseline pretreatment blood. The treatment is: 15 Gy SBRT to primary tumor, nephrectomy 4 weeks later. TCRdb's copy holds only in-frame clones and misses some; the assay was immunoSEQ multiplex PCR. The table shows about 140,000 clones, with around 78% occurring only once. Germline CDR1 is SGHTA and CDR2 is FQGNSA. CDR3 length: 14 amino acids. V lost 5 bases and J lost 7; bases outside the gene matches: 9. The sample was blood, taken from a patient whose treatment included radiotherapy and nephrectomy. The source of this sequence is a woman in her 50s with renal cell carcinoma. This chain connects TRBV7-2 to TRBJ1-2; the match to TRBD1 covers 8 bases. CDR3: CASSPYIQGVGYTF. As DNA, the CDR3 is TGTGCCAGCAGCCCATACATACAGGGGGTTGGCTACACCTTC.